The T cell receptor beta chain described here comes from a study of CD8 T cells in ankylosing spondylitis. Study observations and caveats: A CD8+ phenotype characterized the disease-linked clones, which were relatively rare in peripheral blood. Matched synovial fluid from ankylosing spondylitis patients was reported to be enriched for disease-linked clones. A motif in TCR beta, a set of about 8 highly homologous variants, appeared characteristic of ankylosing spondylitis blood.

Each CDR3 protein is one row after TCRdb ran MiXCR on the 5' RACE reads. The profile shows about 460,000 distinct CDR3 sequences, roughly 5.2% of them singletons. This clonotype was observed a handful of times. The target antigen is unknown. The CDR3 extends over 15 amino acids. Trimming shortened V by 3 bases and J by 4 bases, and 12 bases separated the two germline ends. Germline lookup yields CDR1 MGHRA and CDR2 YSYEKL. Material for sequencing was blood, either unsorted or a sorted T cell fraction (not recorded which). The chain carries TRBV4-1 and TRBJ1-4, with D possibly being TRBD1 (5 bases). The sequence derives from a male donor with ankylosing spondylitis. The CDR3: CASSQDGTDNEKLFF. The CDR3 DNA reads TGCGCCAGCAGCCAGGACGGGACGGATAATGAAAAACTGTTTTTT.